This T cell receptor beta chain was identified during a study of OX40 agonist ivuxolimab in advanced cancers. Study-level background: Treatment received earlier with anti-PD-1, anti-PD-L1 or anti-CTLA-4 agents was allowed, and roughly 40% had some.

Study-level findings and limits: Antigen specificity of clonally expanded peripheral T cells was not established. There were, on average, more expanded clones in CD8+ T cells than in CD4+. At 0.1 to 3.0 mg/kg, CD4+ and CD8+ blood T cells expanded clonally by week 6.

The ends lost 4 bases at V and 4 bases at J; junction bases unmatched: 6. Germline-derived CDR1 and CDR2 are LNHDA and SQIVND (reference sequence). This CDR3 region has 14 residues. The protocol was immunoSEQ multiplex PCR, while the TCRdb copy is restricted to in-frame clones and leaves out a portion. The table lists roughly 80,000 clones, around 93% of them singletons. About this clone: No antigen is known for it.

This sequence originates from an adult with an advanced solid tumor such as melanoma, head and neck, liver or kidney cancer. The source material was CD4+ or CD8+ T cells sorted from blood, sampled in a trial of the OX40 agonist ivuxolimab. The rearrangement links TRBV19 to TRBJ1-2, with 7 nucleotides matching TRBD1. CDR3 sequence reads: CASSTGGKGYGYTF. CDR3 in DNA: TGTGCCAGTAGTACAGGGGGAAAGGGCTATGGCTACACCTTC.